This T cell receptor beta chain was documented in a study of T cell responses to AZD1222 COVID-19 vaccine. Study findings and constraints: Rises in breadth and depth of Spike-specific TCRs came after two AZD1222 doses.

Profiled with immunoSEQ multiplex PCR; TCRdb holds only in-frame clones, not every one. The data contain 85,000 to 110,000 clones, 88% of them singletons. Regarding this clone: Antigen unknown.

The CDR3 sequence is 16 residues long. From germline, CDR1 is SGHKS and CDR2 YYEKEE (reference sequence). V gave up 2 bases and J gave up 5 bases; unmatched junction bases: 6. The sample was peripheral blood, taken on day 0 of AZD1222 vaccination. This TCR was recovered from an adult in good health. The chain couples TRBV5-5 to TRBJ1-4; 10 positions agree with TRBD1. The chain's CDR3 is CASSFGGTGVNEKLFF. The DNA of the CDR3 is TGTGCCAGCAGCTTCGGAGGGACAGGGGTCAATGAAAAACTGTTTTTT. The full variable domain, rest sourced from reference TRBV5-5 and TRBJ1-4, is DAGVTQSPTHLIKTRGQQVTLRCSPISGHKSVSWYQQVLGQGPQFIFQYYEKEERGRGNFPDRFSARQFPNYSSELNVNALLLGDSALYLCASSFGGTGVNEKLFFGSGTQLSVL.